The rows below give T cell receptor beta chains drawn from one sample of a study of vaccination and CD4 T cells after COVID-19. TCRdb re-analysed the PCR reads in MiXCR, keeping a single row per CDR3 protein. The sample has approximately 20,000 distinct CDR3 sequences, roughly 46% seen once. Their recognized antigens are unknown. This sample comprised CD4+ T cells from blood, cultured in vitro, obtained after SARS-CoV-2 vaccination. Every receptor here comes from a human donor who had recovered from COVID-19. Both conserved end residues are part of each CDR3. Fields, in order: V gene, clone size, J gene, D gene, CDR3 DNA, CDR3 protein. D genes are given only for firm matches. Only some rows state a clone size, as once, few, many or a class for expanded clones.

V: TRBV6-1
size: few
J: TRBJ1-5
D: NA
DNA: TGTGCCAGCAGTGGAGGGAACAATCAGCCCCAGCATTTT
CDR3: CASSGGNNQPQHF

V: TRBV6-1
size: NA
J: TRBJ2-2
D: NA
DNA: TGTGCCAGCAGGGATGGGACCCTGACCGGGGAGCTGTTTTTT
CDR3: CASRDGTLTGELFF

V: TRBV21-1
size: few
J: TRBJ1-6
D: NA
DNA: TGTGCCAGCAGCAAAGGGACAGGGCGAAAACCTATCAATAATTCACCCCTCCACTTT
CDR3: CASSKGTGRKPINNSPLHF

V: TRBV20-1
size: few
J: TRBJ2-3
D: TRBD2
DNA: TGCAGTGCTAGAGGTTTTGGCGCTAGCGGAGTTGGAGATACGCAGTATTTT
CDR3: CSARGFGASGVGDTQYF

V: TRBV20-1
size: NA
J: TRBJ2-1
D: NA
DNA: TGCAGTGCTAGAGAACAGGACTGGTTTGGTGAGCAGTTCTTC
CDR3: CSAREQDWFGEQFF

V: TRBV28
size: NA
J: TRBJ1-3
D: NA
DNA: TGTGCCAGCAGTTTAAATTGGTCTGGAAACACCATATATTTT
CDR3: CASSLNWSGNTIYF

V: TRBV7-6
size: NA
J: TRBJ2-7
D: NA
DNA: TGTGCCAGCAGCCCCAGGGCCTTTTCGAACTACGAGCAGTACTTC
CDR3: CASSPRAFSNYEQYF

V: TRBV10-1
size: NA
J: TRBJ2-1
D: TRBD2
DNA: TGCGCCAGCAGTGTCTCAGCGGGAGGGGGCTACAATGAGCAGTTCTTC
CDR3: CASSVSAGGGYNEQFF

V: TRBV7-2
size: NA
J: TRBJ1-2
D: TRBD1
DNA: TGTGCCAGCGGCCCTAAATCTCGGACAGGGTTTGGCTACACCTTC
CDR3: CASGPKSRTGFGYTF

V: TRBV19
size: few
J: TRBJ2-3
D: TRBD1
DNA: TGTGCCAGTAGTATCACAGGGGGCACGCAGTATTTT
CDR3: CASSITGGTQYF